The rows below give T cell receptor beta chains drawn from one sample of a study of T-cell reconstitution after alpha-beta-depleted transplantation in children. One entry per CDR3 protein results from TCRdb running MiXCR on the PCR reads. In the table there are 130,000 to 150,000 distinct CDR3 sequences, more than 8% of which are singletons. Sequencing was performed on PBMCs, mostly from graft donor cells, taken 180 days after TCRalphabeta/CD19-depleted stem cell transplant. These receptors all come from a female patient aged 2 to 10 who had a stem cell transplant for congenital amegakaryocytic thrombocytopenia, so the T cells may come from the graft donor. Each CDR3 is given with its conserved first and last residue. Fields, in order: V gene, J gene, clone size, D gene, CDR3 protein, CDR3 DNA. A D gene is named only where the DNA matches it firmly. Only some rows state a clone size, as once, few, many or a class for expanded clones.

>TRBV20-1|TRBJ2-3|many|NA
CSARDLTTDTQYF
TGCAGTGCTAGAGATCTAACAACAGATACGCAGTATTTT
>TRBV29-1|TRBJ2-7|many|TRBD1
CSVTGTGAFGYEQYF
TGCAGCGTTACCGGGACAGGGGCGTTTGGCTACGAGCAGTACTTC
>TRBV14|TRBJ2-1|many|TRBD1
CASSYDLWDRGFRDEQFF
TGTGCCAGCAGCTACGACCTGTGGGACAGGGGATTTAGGGATGAGCAGTTCTTC
>TRBV5-1|TRBJ2-2|many|NA
CASSLAPRDTGELFF
TGCGCCAGCAGCTTGGCCCCCAGGGACACCGGGGAGCTGTTTTTT
>TRBV5-1|TRBJ2-7|medium-sized|NA
CASSGVAGIGYEQYF
TGCGCCAGCAGCGGGGTCGCGGGCATTGGCTACGAGCAGTACTTC
>TRBV28|TRBJ2-7|many|TRBD2
CASSTSGRVYSYEQYF
TGTGCCAGCAGTACTAGCGGGAGGGTATATTCCTACGAGCAGTACTTC
>TRBV20-1|TRBJ2-7|many|NA
CSARGSPKGYEQYF
TGCAGTGCTAGAGGGAGCCCAAAAGGCTACGAGCAGTACTTC
>TRBV29-1|TRBJ1-1|few|NA
CSVEDPRGLYTEAFF
TGCAGCGTTGAAGATCCCCGGGGGCTTTACACTGAAGCTTTCTTT
>TRBV7-9|TRBJ1-1|many|NA
CASRESGMNTEAFF
TGTGCCAGCAGAGAGTCGGGGATGAACACTGAAGCTTTCTTT
>TRBV12-3/TRBV12-4|TRBJ1-6|many|NA
CASSLSNSYNSPLHF
TGTGCCAGCAGTTTGAGTAACTCCTATAATTCACCCCTCCACTTT
>TRBV5-1|TRBJ2-7|few|TRBD2
CASRTGLAGEQYF
TGCGCCAGCAGAACCGGACTAGCGGGAGAGCAGTACTTC
>TRBV5-1|TRBJ2-5|many|NA
CASSPAQETQYF
TGCGCCAGCAGCCCCGCGCAAGAGACCCAGTACTTC
>TRBV5-1|TRBJ2-5|many|NA
CASSLIDNRQETQYF
TGCGCCAGCAGCTTAATTGACAACAGGCAAGAGACCCAGTACTTC
>TRBV19|TRBJ2-7|many|TRBD2
CASSISGGSNEQYF
TGTGCCAGTAGTATATCGGGGGGTTCCAACGAGCAGTACTTC
>TRBV7-3|TRBJ2-7|NA|TRBD2
CSSSPGLAGDEQYF
TGTTCCAGCAGCCCGGGACTAGCGGGAGACGAGCAGTACTTC
>TRBV7-2|TRBJ2-5|many|NA
CASSPWIPKETQYF
TGTGCCAGCAGCCCATGGATTCCTAAAGAGACCCAGTACTTC
>TRBV20-1|TRBJ2-3|many|TRBD1
CSAPGQAWRDTQYF
TGCAGTGCCCCCGGACAGGCCTGGAGAGATACGCAGTATTTT
>TRBV24-1|TRBJ2-5|NA|TRBD1
CATSEAPGQGEETKYF
TGTGCCACCAGTGAGGCCCCGGGACAGGGAGAAGAGACCAAGTACTTC
>TRBV5-8|TRBJ2-4|few|NA
CASSFLLAKNIQYF
TGTGCCAGCAGCTTTTTACTAGCCAAAAACATTCAGTACTTC
>TRBV20-1|TRBJ1-2|many|TRBD1
CSAGQGTNYGYTF
TGCAGTGCGGGACAGGGGACTAACTATGGCTACACCTTC
>TRBV21-1|TRBJ2-4|NA|NA
CASSNHKTGRDSKNIQYF
TGTGCCAGCAGCAACCACAAAACAGGACGGGATTCCAAAAACATTCAGTACTTC
>TRBV30|TRBJ1-5|NA|NA
CAWSVGAAYQPQHF
TGTGCCTGGAGTGTGGGGGCTGCTTATCAGCCCCAGCATTTT
>TRBV20-1|TRBJ2-1|NA|NA
CSARDRWRLSSYNEQFF
TGCAGTGCTAGAGATCGATGGCGTCTGAGCTCCTACAATGAGCAGTTCTTC
>TRBV4-1|TRBJ1-3|many|TRBD1
CASSQARGQGANTIYF
TGCGCCAGCAGCCAAGCTCGGGGACAGGGGGCGAACACCATATATTTT
>TRBV29-1|TRBJ1-3|many|NA
CSVEDSGEPSGNTIYF
TGCAGCGTTGAAGATTCAGGGGAGCCCTCTGGAAACACCATATATTTT
>TRBV6-5|TRBJ1-2|many|TRBD1
CASSSTGTNYGYTF
TGTGCCAGCAGTTCGACAGGGACCAACTATGGCTACACCTTC
>TRBV12-3/TRBV12-4|TRBJ1-6|many|NA
CASSLASGSPLHF
TGTGCCAGCAGTTTAGCGTCAGGGTCACCCCTCCACTTT
>TRBV20-1|TRBJ2-5|many|NA
CSARVPQGETQYF
TGCAGTGCTAGAGTTCCACAGGGTGAGACCCAGTACTTC
>TRBV10-2|TRBJ2-3|many|NA
CASARTDTQYF
TGCGCCAGTGCGCGGACAGATACGCAGTATTTT
>TRBV5-1|TRBJ2-1|few|NA
CASRESEGGEQFF
TGCGCCAGCAGAGAGTCGGAGGGCGGTGAGCAGTTCTTC
>TRBV4-3|TRBJ2-1|few|NA
CASSQEGGHNEQFF
TGCGCCAGCAGCCAAGAAGGGGGGCACAATGAGCAGTTCTTC
>TRBV5-6|TRBJ2-3|many|TRBD1
CASSRDRGKDTQYF
TGTGCCAGCAGCCGGGACAGGGGGAAAGATACGCAGTATTTT
>TRBV12-3/TRBV12-4|TRBJ1-1|many|NA
CASSFTGTPLNTEAFF
TGTGCCAGCAGTTTCACGGGGACACCGCTGAACACTGAAGCTTTCTTT
>TRBV28|TRBJ1-2|NA|NA
CASSTYREHGYTF
TGTGCCAGCAGTACATACAGGGAACATGGCTACACCTTC
>TRBV11-2|TRBJ2-1|few|NA
CASSLGARDEQFF
TGTGCCAGCAGCTTAGGAGCTCGGGATGAGCAGTTCTTC
>TRBV18|TRBJ2-2|many|NA
CASSPNDDGTGELFF
TGTGCCAGCTCACCGAATGACGACGGAACCGGGGAGCTGTTTTTT
>TRBV5-1|TRBJ2-7|NA|TRBD1
CASSGTGDYEQYF
TGCGCCAGCAGCGGGACAGGAGACTACGAGCAGTACTTC
>TRBV20-1|TRBJ1-2|many|NA
CSARDHRDGTYGYTF
TGCAGTGCTAGAGATCACCGGGACGGGACCTATGGCTACACCTTC
>TRBV29-1|TRBJ2-2|many|NA
CSVEVTGELFF
TGCAGCGTTGAGGTGACCGGGGAGCTGTTTTTT
>TRBV5-1|TRBJ1-3|many|NA
CASSLGAGGNTIYF
TGCGCCAGCAGCTTGGGGGCAGGTGGAAACACCATATATTTT
>TRBV20-1|TRBJ1-5|NA|NA
CSAWGTANQPQHF
TGCAGTGCCTGGGGGACCGCCAATCAGCCCCAGCATTTT
>TRBV4-1|TRBJ1-5|few|NA
CASSQPPRGAANQPQHF
TGCGCCAGCAGCCAGCCCCCGCGGGGTGCGGCCAATCAGCCCCAGCATTTT